This TCR beta chain was sequenced during a study of beta chain features in type 1 diabetes. The germline CDR1 and CDR2 sequences are SGHNT and YYREEE (reference sequence). V lost 5 bases, J lost 9 bases, and 15 bases lay in between. This CDR3 spans 13 amino acids. This clone was found a few times. The isolated RNA, all of it, was reverse transcribed, so expressed TCRB transcripts were what got sequenced. Clones were sequenced by immunoSEQ multiplex PCR, and TCRdb holds only the in-frame ones, with some missing. This sample has 240,000 or so clones; around 68% occur once, and the top ten carry 0.053%. The receptor comes from a young man in good health. Sequencing input: naive CD4+ T cells from blood. The chain employs TRBV5-4 and TRBJ2-1; no clear D gene. The CDR3 region has the DNA TGTGCCAGCAGAGCCCAACAAGGGTCTGAGCAGTTCTTC. Its translation: CASRAQQGSEQFF.